This T cell receptor beta chain stems from a study of T cell responses to AZD1222 COVID-19 vaccine. Study-wide findings and caveats: Vaccination with two AZD1222 doses was followed by a rise in Spike-specific TCR breadth and depth. The sample set comprised mostly white British donors with more females, and clonal diversity was possibly underestimated.

Using immunoSEQ multiplex PCR, the repertoire was profiled, and TCRdb retains in-frame clones only, with some absent. The top ten hold 1.1% of the sample, which has over 100,000 clones, roughly 93% seen once. Notes on this clone: The antigen is undetermined.

The starting material was peripheral blood, obtained 28 days after the second AZD1222 dose. The clonotype originates from an adult who received the AZD1222 COVID-19 vaccine.

The CDR3 here is CASSARGDGTGELFF. The CDR3 DNA sequence: TGTGCCAGCAGCGCGAGAGGTGATGGCACCGGGGAGCTGTTTTTT. The chain combines TRBV7-6 with TRBJ2-2, with unresolved D. This CDR3 spans 15 amino acids. The V gene's germline CDR1 is SGHVS and CDR2 FNYEAQ. Trimming removed 5 bases from V and 4 bases from J, with 14 bases in between.